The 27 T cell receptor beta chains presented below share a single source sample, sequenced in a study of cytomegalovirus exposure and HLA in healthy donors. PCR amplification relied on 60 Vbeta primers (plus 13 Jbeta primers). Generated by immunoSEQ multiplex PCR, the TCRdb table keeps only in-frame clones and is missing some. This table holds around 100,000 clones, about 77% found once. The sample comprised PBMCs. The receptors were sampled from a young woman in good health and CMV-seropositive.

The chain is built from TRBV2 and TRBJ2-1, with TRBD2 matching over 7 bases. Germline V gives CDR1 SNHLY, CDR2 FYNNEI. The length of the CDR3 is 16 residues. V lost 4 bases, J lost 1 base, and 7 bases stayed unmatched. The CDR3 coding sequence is TGTGCCAGCAGTGTTAGGGCGGGAGAATCCTACAATGAGCAGTTCTTC. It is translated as CASSVRAGESYNEQFF.

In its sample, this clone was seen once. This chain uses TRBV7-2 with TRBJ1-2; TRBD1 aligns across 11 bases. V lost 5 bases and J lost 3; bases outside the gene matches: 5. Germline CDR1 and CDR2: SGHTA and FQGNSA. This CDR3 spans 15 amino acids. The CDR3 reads CASSTGQGADYGYTF. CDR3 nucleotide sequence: TGTGCCAGCAGCACCGGACAGGGGGCTGACTATGGCTACACCTTC. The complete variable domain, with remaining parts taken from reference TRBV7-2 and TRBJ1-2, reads GAGVSQSPSNKVTEKGKDVELRCDPISGHTALYWYRQSLGQGLEFLIYFQGNSAPDKSGLPSDRFSAERTGGSVSTLTIQRTQQEDSAVYLCASSTGQGADYGYTFGSGTRLTVV.

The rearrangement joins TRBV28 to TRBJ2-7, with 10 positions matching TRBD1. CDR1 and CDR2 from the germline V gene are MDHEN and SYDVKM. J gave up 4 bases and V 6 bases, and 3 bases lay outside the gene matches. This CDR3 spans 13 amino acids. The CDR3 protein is CASRTGGRYEQYF. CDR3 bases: TGTGCCAGCAGGACAGGGGGCAGGTACGAGCAGTACTTC.

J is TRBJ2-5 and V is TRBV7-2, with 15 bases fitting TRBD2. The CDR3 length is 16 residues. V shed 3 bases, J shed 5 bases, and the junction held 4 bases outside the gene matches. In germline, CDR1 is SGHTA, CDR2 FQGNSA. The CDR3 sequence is CASSLAGTSGGETQYF. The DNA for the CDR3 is TGTGCCAGCAGCTTGGCCGGGACTAGCGGGGGGGAGACCCAGTACTTC.

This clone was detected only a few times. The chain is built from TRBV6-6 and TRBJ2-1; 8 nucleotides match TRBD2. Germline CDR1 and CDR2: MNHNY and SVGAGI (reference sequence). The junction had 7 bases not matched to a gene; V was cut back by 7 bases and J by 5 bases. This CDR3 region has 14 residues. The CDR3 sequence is CASTPGLGHNEQFF. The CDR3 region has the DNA TGTGCCAGCACGCCGGGACTAGGTCACAATGAGCAGTTCTTC.

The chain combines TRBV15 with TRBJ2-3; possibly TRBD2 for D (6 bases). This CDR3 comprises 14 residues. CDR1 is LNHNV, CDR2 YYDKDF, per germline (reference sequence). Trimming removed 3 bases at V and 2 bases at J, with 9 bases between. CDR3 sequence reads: CATSSGLPTDTQYF. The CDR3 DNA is TGTGCCACCAGCAGCGGACTACCCACAGATACGCAGTATTTT.

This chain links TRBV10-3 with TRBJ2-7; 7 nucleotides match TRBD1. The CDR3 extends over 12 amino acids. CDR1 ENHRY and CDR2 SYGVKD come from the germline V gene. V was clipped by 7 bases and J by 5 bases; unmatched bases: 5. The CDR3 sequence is CAIKGDRDEQYF. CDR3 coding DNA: TGTGCCATCAAAGGAGACAGGGACGAGCAGTACTTC.

CDR3 DNA sequence: TGTGCCAGCAGCAGCGACAGGAGTTCCTACAATGAGCAGTTCTTC. Translated: CASSSDRSSYNEQFF. The chain uses TRBV2 and TRBJ2-1; tentatively, D is TRBD1 (6 bases). CDR3 length: 15 amino acids. The germline gives CDR1 SNHLY, CDR2 FYNNEI. Deletions cut 6 bases from V and 1 base from J, with 13 bases between. Full variable domain (outside the CDR3, taken from reference TRBV2 and TRBJ2-1): EPEVTQTPSHQVTQMGQEVILRCVPISNHLYFYWYRQILGQKVEFLVSFYNNEISEKSEIFDDQFSVERPDGSNFTLKIRSTKLEDSAMYFCASSSDRSSYNEQFFGPGTRLTVL.

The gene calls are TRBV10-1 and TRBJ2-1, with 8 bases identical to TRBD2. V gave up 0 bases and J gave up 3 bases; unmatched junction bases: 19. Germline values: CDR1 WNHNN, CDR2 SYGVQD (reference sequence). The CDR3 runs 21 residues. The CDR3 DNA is TGCGCCAGCAGTGAGTCAAAGAGAAGGACTAGCCCCTTCGAGATCTACAATGAGCAGTTCTTC. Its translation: CASSESKRRTSPFEIYNEQFF.

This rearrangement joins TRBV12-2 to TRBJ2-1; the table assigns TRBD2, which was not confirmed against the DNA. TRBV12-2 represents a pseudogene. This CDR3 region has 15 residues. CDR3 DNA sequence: TGTGCAAGTCGCTTAGCGGGGGTAGGGACTAGCTGTCAGTTCTTC. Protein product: CASRLAGVGTSCQFF.

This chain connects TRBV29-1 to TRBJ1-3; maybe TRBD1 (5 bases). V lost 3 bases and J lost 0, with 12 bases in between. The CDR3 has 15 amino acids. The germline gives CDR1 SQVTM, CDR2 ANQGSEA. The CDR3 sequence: CSVDFGGISGNTIYF. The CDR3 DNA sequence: TGCAGCGTTGATTTTGGGGGGATCTCTGGAAACACCATATATTTT.

DNA for the CDR3: TGTGCCAGCAGCTTGTCAGGGGGCAGTTGGGAGCAGTACTTC. It is translated as CASSLSGGSWEQYF. J is TRBJ2-7 and V is TRBV7-9; TRBD1 agrees at 8 bases. Unmatched junction bases numbered 8, after V lost 3 bases and J lost 7 bases. Germline assignment: CDR1 SEHNR and CDR2 FQNEAQ (reference sequence). The CDR3 is 14 residues long.

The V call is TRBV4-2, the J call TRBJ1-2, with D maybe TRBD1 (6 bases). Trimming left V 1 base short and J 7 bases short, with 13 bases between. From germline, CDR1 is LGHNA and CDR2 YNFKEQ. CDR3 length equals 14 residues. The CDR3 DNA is TGTGCCAGCAGCCAAGGTACAGGGATGAGTGGCTACACCTTC. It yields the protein CASSQGTGMSGYTF.

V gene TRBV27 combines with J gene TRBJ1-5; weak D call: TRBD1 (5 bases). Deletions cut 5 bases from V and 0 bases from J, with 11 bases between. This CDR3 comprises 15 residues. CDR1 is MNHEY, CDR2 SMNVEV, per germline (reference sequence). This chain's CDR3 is CASSPQGYSNQPQHF. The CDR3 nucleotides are TGTGCCAGCAGTCCGCAGGGTTATAGCAATCAGCCCCAGCATTTT.

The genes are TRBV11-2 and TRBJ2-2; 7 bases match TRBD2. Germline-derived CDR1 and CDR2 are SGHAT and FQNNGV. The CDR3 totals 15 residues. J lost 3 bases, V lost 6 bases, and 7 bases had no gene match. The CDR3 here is CASRYLRGDTGELFF. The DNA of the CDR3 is TGTGCCAGCAGATATCTACGGGGGGACACCGGGGAGCTGTTTTTT.

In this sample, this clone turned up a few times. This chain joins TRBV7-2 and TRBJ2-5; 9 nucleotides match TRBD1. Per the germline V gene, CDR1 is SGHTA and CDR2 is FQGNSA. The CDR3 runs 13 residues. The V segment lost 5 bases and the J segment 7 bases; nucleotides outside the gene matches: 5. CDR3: CASSRGDRVTQYF. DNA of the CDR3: TGTGCCAGCAGCAGGGGGGACAGGGTGACCCAGTACTTC.

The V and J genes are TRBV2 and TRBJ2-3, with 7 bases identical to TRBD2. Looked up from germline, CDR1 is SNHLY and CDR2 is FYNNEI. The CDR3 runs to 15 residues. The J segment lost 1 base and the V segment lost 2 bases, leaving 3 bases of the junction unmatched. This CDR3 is CASSELAEGTDTQYF. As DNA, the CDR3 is TGTGCCAGCAGTGAACTAGCGGAGGGCACAGATACGCAGTATTTT.

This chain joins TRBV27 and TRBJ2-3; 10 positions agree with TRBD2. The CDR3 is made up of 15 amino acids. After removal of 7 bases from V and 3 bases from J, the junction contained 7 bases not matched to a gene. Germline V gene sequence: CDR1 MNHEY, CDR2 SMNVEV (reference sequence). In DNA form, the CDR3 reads TGTGCCAGCAACATAGCGGGAGGTTGGACAGATACGCAGTATTTT. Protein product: CASNIAGGWTDTQYF.

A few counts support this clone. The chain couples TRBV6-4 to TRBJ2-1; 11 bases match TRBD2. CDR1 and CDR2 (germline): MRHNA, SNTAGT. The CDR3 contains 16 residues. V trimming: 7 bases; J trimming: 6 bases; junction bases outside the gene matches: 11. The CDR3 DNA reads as TGTGCCAGCACGTCGGTAGCGGGAGGGCCGAGCAATGAGCAGTTCTTC. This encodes CASTSVAGGPSNEQFF.

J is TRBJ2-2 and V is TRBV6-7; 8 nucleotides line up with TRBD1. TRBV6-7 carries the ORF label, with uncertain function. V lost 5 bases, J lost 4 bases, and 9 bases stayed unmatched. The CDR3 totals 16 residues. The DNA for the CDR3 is TGTGCCAGCAGTCAACAGGGGGGTAAGGGCACCGGGGAGCTGTTTTTT. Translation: CASSQQGGKGTGELFF.

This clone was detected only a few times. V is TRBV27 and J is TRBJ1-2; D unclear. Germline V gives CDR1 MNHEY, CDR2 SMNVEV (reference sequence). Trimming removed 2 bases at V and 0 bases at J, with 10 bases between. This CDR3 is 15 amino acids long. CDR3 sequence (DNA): TGTGCCAGCAGTTTAGGTACAGAAACTAACTATGGCTACACCTTC. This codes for CASSLGTETNYGYTF.

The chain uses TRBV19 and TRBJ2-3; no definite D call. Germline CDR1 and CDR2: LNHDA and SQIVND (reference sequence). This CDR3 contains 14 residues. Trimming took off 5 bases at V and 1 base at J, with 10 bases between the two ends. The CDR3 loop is CASSSGPGTDTQYF. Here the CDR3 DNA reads TGTGCCAGTAGTTCAGGCCCGGGCACAGATACGCAGTATTTT.

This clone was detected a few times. CDR3 loop: CASSRTSGQTYEQYF. CDR3 bases: TGTGCCAGCAGTAGGACTAGCGGGCAAACCTACGAGCAGTACTTC. The V call is TRBV27, the J call TRBJ2-7; the match to TRBD2 covers 11 bases. V lost 5 bases to trimming and J lost 2 bases; unmatched junction nucleotides: 5. Germline-derived CDR1 and CDR2 are MNHEY and SMNVEV (reference sequence). CDR3 length equals 15 residues.

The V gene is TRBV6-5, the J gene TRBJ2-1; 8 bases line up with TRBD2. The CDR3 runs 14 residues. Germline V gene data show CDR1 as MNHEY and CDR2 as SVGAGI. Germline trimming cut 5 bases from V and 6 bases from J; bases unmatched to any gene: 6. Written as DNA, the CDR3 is TGTGCCAGCAGTCCGGCGGGAGGCTCCAATGAGCAGTTCTTC. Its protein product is CASSPAGGSNEQFF.

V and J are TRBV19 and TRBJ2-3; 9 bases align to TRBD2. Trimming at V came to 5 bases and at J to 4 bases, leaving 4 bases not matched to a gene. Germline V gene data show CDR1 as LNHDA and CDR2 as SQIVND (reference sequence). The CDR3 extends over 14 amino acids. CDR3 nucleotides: TGTGCCAGTAGTCGGGCTAGCGGGGCAGATACGCAGTATTTT. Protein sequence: CASSRASGADTQYF.

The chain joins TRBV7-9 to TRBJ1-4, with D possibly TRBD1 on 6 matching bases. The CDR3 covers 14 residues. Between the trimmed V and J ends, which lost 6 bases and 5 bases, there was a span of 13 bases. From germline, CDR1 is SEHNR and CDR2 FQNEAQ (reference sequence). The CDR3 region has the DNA TGTGCCAGCAGGTTCCGGGACAAGAATGAAAAACTGTTTTTT. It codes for CASRFRDKNEKLFF.

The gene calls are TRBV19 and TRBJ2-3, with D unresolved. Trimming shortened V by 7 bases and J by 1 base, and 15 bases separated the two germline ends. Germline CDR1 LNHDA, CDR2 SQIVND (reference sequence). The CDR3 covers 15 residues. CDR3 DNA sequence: TGTGCCAGTACATGGAACTACCGGGGCACAGATACGCAGTATTTT. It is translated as CASTWNYRGTDTQYF.